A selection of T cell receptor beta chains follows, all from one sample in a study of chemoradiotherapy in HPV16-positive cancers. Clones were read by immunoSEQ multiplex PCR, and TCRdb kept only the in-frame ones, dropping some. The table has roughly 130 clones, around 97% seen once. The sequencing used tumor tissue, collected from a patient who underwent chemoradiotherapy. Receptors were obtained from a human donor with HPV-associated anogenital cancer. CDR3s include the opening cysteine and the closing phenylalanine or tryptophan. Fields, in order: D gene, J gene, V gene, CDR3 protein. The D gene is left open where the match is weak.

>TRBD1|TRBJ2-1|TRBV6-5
CASSYGGQGGDEQFF
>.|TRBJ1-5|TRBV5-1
CASSLAGGGNQPQHF